Detailed here is one T cell receptor (beta chain). Its antigen is undetermined. The sample comes from a study of T cells and Merkel cell carcinoma outcomes. Findings and caveats of the study: Repertoire plus T-cell density reportedly predicted Merkel cell carcinoma outcomes.

Germline CDR1 reads SGHRS; CDR2 reads YFSETQ. The CDR3 spans 16 residues. V shed 0 bases, J shed 5 bases, and the junction held 6 bases outside the gene matches. Clones were sequenced by immunoSEQ multiplex PCR, and TCRdb holds only the in-frame ones, with some missing. The sample holds some 3,000 clones, around 97% seen once. Specimen: tumor tissue from Merkel cell carcinoma. The rearrangement links TRBV5-1 to TRBJ2-3; 10 nucleotides agree with TRBD1. The source is a human donor with Merkel cell carcinoma. This CDR3 is CASSLVGTGVKDTQYF. The DNA for the CDR3 is TGCGCCAGCAGCTTGGTGGGGACAGGGGTGAAAGATACGCAGTATTTT.